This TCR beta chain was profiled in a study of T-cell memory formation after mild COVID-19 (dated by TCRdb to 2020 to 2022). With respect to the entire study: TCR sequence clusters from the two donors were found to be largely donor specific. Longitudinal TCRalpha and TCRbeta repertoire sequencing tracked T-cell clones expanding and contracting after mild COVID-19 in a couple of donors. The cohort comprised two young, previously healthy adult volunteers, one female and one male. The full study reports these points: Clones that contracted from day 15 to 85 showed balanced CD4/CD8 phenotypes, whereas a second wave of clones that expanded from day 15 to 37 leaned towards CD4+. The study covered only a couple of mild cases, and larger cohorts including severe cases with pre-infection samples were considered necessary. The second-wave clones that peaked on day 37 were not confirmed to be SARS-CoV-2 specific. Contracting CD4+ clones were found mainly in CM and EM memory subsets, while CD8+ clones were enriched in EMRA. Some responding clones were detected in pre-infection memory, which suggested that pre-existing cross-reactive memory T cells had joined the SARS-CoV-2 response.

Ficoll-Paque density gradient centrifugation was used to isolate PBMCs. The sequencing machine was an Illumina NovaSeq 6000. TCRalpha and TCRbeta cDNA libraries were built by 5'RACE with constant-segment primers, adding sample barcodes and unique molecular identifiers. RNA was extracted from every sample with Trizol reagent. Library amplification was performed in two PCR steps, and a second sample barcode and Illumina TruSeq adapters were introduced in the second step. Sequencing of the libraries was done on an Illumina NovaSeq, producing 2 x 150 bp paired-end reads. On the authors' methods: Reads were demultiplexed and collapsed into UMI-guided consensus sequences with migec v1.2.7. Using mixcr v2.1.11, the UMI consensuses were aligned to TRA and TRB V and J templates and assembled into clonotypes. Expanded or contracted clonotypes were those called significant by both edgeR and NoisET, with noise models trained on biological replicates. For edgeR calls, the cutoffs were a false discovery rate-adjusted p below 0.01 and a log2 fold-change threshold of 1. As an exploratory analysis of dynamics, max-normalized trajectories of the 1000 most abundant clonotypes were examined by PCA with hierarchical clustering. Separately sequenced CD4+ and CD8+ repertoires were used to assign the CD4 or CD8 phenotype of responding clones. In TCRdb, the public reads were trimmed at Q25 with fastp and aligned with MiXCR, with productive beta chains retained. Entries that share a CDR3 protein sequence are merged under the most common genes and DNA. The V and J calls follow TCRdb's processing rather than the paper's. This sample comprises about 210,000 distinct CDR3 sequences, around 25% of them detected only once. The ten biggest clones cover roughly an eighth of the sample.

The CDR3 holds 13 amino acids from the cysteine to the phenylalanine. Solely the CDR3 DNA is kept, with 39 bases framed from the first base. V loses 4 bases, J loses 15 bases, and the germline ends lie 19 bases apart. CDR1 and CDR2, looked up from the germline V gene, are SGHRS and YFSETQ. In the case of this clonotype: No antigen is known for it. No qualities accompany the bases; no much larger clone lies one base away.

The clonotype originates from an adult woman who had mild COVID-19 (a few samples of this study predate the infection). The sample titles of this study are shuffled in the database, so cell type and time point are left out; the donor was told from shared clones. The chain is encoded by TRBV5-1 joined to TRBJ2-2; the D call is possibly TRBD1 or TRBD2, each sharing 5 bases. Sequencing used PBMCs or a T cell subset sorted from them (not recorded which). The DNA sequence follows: TGCGCCAGCAGCCCAAACGTGGGGGTTGAAGTGTTTTTT. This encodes CASSPNVGVEVFF.